Described below is a single T cell receptor (beta chain) sequence and its context. The entry originates in a study of blood T cell repertoires in COVID-19. The CDR3 has 13 residues. Sequencing was performed with immunoSEQ multiplex PCR; in TCRdb, only in-frame clones are kept and a portion is missing. Of over 200,000 clones in the sample, almost 85% were seen once. This clonotype was sampled from a man aged 35 to 55 who had recovered from COVID-19. V gene TRBV21-1 combines with J gene TRBJ2-7; the table assigns TRBD2, which was not confirmed against the DNA. TRBV21-1 has pseudogene status. The sample consisted of PBMCs or T cells enriched from blood (not recorded which). The CDR3 spells CASSKVEGIEQYF. DNA for the CDR3: TGTGCCAGCAGCAAAGTGGAGGGGATCGAGCAGTACTTC.